This is a list of T cell receptor beta chains from one sample in a study of OX40 agonist ivuxolimab in advanced cancers. Clones were read by immunoSEQ multiplex PCR, and TCRdb kept only the in-frame ones, dropping some. The table shows tens of thousands of clones, with roughly 86% occurring only once. The source was CD4+ or CD8+ T cells sorted from blood, collected in a trial of the OX40 agonist ivuxolimab. The receptor source for this set is an adult with an advanced solid tumor such as melanoma, head and neck, liver or kidney cancer. Each CDR3 is given with its conserved first and last residue. D genes are given only for firm matches. Size tells how often a clone was seen (once, few, many) or the class of an expanded clone, and some rows leave it out.

- TRBD2 16 TRBJ2-1 TRBV18 CASSPPVAGGYNEQFF TGTGCCAGCTCACCACCGGTAGCGGGGGGATACAATGAGCAGTTCTTC
- - 14 TRBJ2-6 TRBV30 CAWTQNSGANVLTF TGTGCCTGGACGCAGAACTCTGGGGCCAACGTCCTGACTTTC
once - 16 TRBJ2-5 TRBV27 CASKGQWRMGKETQYF TGTGCCAGCAAAGGGCAGTGGAGAATGGGAAAAGAGACCCAGTACTTC
- TRBD1 16 TRBJ1-1 TRBV5-4 CASSSIPVRQGAEAFF TGTGCCAGCAGCTCCATCCCGGTTCGACAGGGTGCTGAAGCTTTCTTT
- - 13 TRBJ1-6 TRBV6-5 CASRGFPNSPLHF TGTGCCAGCAGGGGTTTTCCGAATTCACCCCTCCACTTT
once TRBD2 15 TRBJ2-3 TRBV5-1 CASRNSGRSTDTQYF TGCGCCAGCAGGAATAGCGGGAGGAGCACAGATACGCAGTATTTT
- - 9 TRBJ2-1 TRBV19 CASGLPQFF TGTGCCAGTGGACTTCCGCAGTTCTTC
- - 18 TRBJ2-2 TRBV14 CASSQNEGWYANTGELFF TGTGCCAGCAGCCAAAACGAGGGTTGGTACGCGAACACCGGGGAGCTGTTTTTT
once TRBD1 13 TRBJ1-2 TRBV29-1 CSVGDRVEYGYTF TGCAGCGTTGGAGACAGGGTTGAATATGGCTACACCTTC
- - 13 TRBJ2-1 TRBV7-6 CASSLTSRDGKFF TGTGCCAGCAGCTTAACCTCACGGGATGGGAAGTTCTTC
- - 13 TRBJ1-2 TRBV5-6 CASSFQGNYGYTF TGTGCCAGCAGCTTCCAGGGGAACTATGGCTACACCTTC
- - 14 TRBJ1-4 TRBV4-1 CASSQVEGNEKLFF TGCGCCAGCAGCCAAGTCGAGGGTAATGAAAAACTGTTTTTT
- TRBD2 15 TRBJ2-3 TRBV5-1 CASSFGRGSLDTQYF TGCGCCAGCAGCTTCGGGCGGGGGTCGTTGGATACGCAGTATTTT
- - 13 TRBJ1-5 TRBV6-1 CASSGPSNQPQHF TGTGCCAGCAGTGGACCTAGCAATCAGCCCCAGCATTTT
- - 15 TRBJ2-5 TRBV5-1 CASSLVSRGWETQYF TGCGCCAGCAGCTTGGTGTCGCGGGGTTGGGAGACCCAGTACTTC